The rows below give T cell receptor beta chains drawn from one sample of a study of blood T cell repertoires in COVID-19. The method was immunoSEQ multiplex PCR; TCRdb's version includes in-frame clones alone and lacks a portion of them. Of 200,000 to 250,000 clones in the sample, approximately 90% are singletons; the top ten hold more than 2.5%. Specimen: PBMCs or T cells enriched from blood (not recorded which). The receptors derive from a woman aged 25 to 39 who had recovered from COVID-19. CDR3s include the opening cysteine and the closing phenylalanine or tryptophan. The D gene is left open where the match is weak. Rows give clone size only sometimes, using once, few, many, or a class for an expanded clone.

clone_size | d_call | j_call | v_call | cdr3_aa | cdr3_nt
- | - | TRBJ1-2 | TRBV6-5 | CASSYSRVNYGYTF | TGTGCCAGCAGTTACTCGAGGGTTAACTATGGCTACACCTTC
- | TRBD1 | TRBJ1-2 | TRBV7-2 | CASSLGQGGGYGYTF | TGTGCCAGCAGCCTTGGACAGGGAGGTGGCTATGGCTACACCTTC
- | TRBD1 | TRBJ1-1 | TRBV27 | CASSQTGLNTEAFF | TGTGCCAGCAGCCAGACAGGGTTGAACACTGAAGCTTTCTTT
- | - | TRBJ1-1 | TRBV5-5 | CASSFLRGWRDRVDTEAFF | TGTGCCAGCAGCTTTTTACGGGGGTGGAGGGATAGGGTTGACACTGAAGCTTTCTTT
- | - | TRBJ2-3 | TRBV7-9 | CASSLRPEATDTQYF | TGTGCCAGCAGCTTACGCCCGGAGGCCACAGATACGCAGTATTTT
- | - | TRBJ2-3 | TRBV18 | CASSPTTDRITDTQYF | TGTGCCAGCTCACCAACGACTGACAGAATCACAGATACGCAGTATTTT
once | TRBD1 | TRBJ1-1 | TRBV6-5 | CASSQQGRGNTEAFF | TGTGCCAGCAGTCAACAGGGGCGCGGGAACACTGAAGCTTTCTTT
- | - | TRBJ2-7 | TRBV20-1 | CSAGGYEQYF | TGCAGTGCAGGCGGGTACGAGCAGTACTTC
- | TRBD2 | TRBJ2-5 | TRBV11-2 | CASSLGTSGGAEVTQYF | TGTGCCAGCAGCTTAGGGACTAGCGGGGGGGCCGAGGTGACCCAGTACTTC
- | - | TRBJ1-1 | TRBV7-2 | CASSLDRVPYSTPEAFF | TGTGCCAGCAGCTTAGACAGGGTCCCCTACTCTACTCCTGAAGCTTTCTTT
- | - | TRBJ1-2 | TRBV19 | CASNTQGWGGYTF | TGTGCCAGTAACACTCAGGGTTGGGGAGGCTACACCTTC
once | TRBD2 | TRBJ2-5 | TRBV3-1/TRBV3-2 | CASSLPGSGGAIETQYF | TGTGCCAGCAGCCTCCCGGGGAGCGGGGGGGCGATTGAGACCCAGTACTTC
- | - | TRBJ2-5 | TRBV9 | CASSVRQDQETQYF | TGTGCCAGCAGCGTGCGCCAAGACCAAGAGACCCAGTACTTC
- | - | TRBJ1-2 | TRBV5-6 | CASSLLAGGNYGYTF | TGTGCCAGCAGCTTGTTGGCGGGGGGGAACTATGGCTACACCTTC
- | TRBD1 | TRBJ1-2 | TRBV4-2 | CASSQVGTGESYGYTF | TGTGCCAGCAGCCAAGTGGGGACAGGGGAGAGCTATGGCTACACCTTC
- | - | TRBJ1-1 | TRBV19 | CASGLRDTNTEAFF | TGTGCCAGTGGCCTCCGGGACACTAACACTGAAGCTTTCTTT
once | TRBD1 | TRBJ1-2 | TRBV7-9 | CASSLEQGAYGYTF | TGTGCCAGCAGCTTAGAGCAGGGGGCCTATGGCTACACCTTC
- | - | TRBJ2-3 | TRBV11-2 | CASSPPAGRDTQYF | TGTGCCAGCAGCCCCCCGGCGGGTCGAGATACGCAGTATTTT
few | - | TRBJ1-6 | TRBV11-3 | CASSTGQHSPLHF | TGTGCCAGCAGCACTGGACAGCATTCACCCCTCCACTTT
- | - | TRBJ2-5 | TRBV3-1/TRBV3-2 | CASSWRRGGETQYF | TGTGCCAGCAGCTGGAGAAGGGGGGGAGAGACCCAGTACTTC
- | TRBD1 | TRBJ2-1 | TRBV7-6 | CASSLDRGFYNEQFF | TGTGCCAGCAGCTTAGACAGGGGTTTTTACAATGAGCAGTTCTTC
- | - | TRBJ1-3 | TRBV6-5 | CASSSTGTGNTIYF | TGTGCCAGCAGCTCAACAGGGACAGGAAACACCATATATTTT
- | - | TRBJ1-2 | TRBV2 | CASREPHPEDYGYTF | TGTGCCAGCAGGGAACCCCATCCAGAGGACTATGGCTACACCTTC
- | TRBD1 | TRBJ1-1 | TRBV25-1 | CASSATGTVTFF | TGTGCCAGCAGTGCGACAGGGACGGTTACTTTCTTT
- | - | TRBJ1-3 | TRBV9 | CASSVAGTGRAGSGNTIYF | TGTGCCAGCAGCGTTGCCGGCACAGGCCGGGCAGGCTCTGGAAACACCATATATTTT
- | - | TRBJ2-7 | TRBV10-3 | CATAGVGYEQYF | TGTGCCACCGCAGGGGTGGGCTACGAGCAGTACTTC
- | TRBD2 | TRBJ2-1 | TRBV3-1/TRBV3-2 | CASSQGPGLAGGNEQFF | TGTGCCAGCAGCCAAGGACCGGGACTAGCGGGGGGGAATGAGCAGTTCTTC
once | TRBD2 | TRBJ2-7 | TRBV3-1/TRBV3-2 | CASRRGEYEQYF | TGTGCCAGCAGGCGGGGGGAGTACGAGCAGTACTTC
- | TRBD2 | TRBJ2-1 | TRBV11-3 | CASSKTSGGANEQFF | TGTGCCAGCAGTAAGACTAGCGGGGGGGCCAATGAGCAGTTCTTC
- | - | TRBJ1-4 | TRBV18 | CASSPRSQGINEKLFF | TGTGCCAGCTCACCACGGTCACAGGGAATTAATGAAAAACTGTTTTTT
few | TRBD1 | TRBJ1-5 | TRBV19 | CASRDRPFDNQPQHF | TGTGCCAGTAGGGACAGGCCATTTGACAATCAGCCCCAGCATTTT
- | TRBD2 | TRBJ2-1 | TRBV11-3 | CASSLVGGDYNEQFF | TGTGCCAGCAGCTTAGTCGGGGGGGATTACAATGAGCAGTTCTTC